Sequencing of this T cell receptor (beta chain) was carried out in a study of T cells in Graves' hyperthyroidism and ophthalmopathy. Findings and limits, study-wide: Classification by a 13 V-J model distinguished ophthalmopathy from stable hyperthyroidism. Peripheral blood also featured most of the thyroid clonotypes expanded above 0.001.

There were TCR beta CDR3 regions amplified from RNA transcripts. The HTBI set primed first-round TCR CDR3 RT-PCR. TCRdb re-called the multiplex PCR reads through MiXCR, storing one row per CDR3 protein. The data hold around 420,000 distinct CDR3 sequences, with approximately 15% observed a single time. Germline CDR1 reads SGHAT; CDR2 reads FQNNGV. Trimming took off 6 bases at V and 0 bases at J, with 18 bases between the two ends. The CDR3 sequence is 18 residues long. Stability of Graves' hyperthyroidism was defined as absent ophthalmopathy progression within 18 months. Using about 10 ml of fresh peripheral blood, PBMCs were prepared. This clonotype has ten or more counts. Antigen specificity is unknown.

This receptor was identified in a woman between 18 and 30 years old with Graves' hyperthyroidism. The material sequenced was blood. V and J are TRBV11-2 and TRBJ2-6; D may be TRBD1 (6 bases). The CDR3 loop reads CASRGLQGSPSGANVLTF. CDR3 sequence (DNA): TGTGCCAGCAGAGGTTTACAGGGATCTCCCTCTGGGGCCAACGTCCTGACTTTC.